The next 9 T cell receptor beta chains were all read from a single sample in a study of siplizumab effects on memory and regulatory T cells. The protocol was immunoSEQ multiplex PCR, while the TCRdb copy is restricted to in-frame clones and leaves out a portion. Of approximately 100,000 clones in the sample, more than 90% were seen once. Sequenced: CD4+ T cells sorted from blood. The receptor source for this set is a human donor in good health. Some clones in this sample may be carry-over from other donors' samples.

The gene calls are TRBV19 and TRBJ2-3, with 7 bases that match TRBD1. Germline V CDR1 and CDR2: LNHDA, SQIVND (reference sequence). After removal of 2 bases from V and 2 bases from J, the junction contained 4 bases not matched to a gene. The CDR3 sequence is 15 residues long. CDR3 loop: CASSIKDRLTDTQYF. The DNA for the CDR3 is TGTGCCAGTAGTATAAAGGACAGGCTCACAGATACGCAGTATTTT.

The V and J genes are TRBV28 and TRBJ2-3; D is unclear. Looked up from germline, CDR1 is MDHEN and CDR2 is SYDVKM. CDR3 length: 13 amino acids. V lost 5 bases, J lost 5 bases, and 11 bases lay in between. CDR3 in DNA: TGTGCCAGCAGTCCGCGGCCGAAAGATACGCAGTATTTT. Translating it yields CASSPRPKDTQYF.

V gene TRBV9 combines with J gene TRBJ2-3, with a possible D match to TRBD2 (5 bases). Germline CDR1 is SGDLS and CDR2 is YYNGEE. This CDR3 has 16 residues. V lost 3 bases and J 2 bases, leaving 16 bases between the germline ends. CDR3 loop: CASSAVGPGNTDTQYF. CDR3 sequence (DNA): TGTGCCAGCAGCGCAGTAGGTCCGGGGAACACAGATACGCAGTATTTT. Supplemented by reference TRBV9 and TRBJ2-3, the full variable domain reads DSGVTQTPKHLITATGQRVTLRCSPRSGDLSVYWYQQSLDQGLQFLIQYYNGEERAKGNILERFSAQQFPDLHSELNLSSLELGDSALYFCASSAVGPGNTDTQYFGPGTRLTVL.

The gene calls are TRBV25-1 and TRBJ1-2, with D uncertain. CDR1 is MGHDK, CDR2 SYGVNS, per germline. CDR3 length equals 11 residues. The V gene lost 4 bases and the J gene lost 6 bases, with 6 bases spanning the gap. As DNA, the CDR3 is TGTGCCAGCAGTGTATCGAATGGCTACACCTTC. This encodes CASSVSNGYTF.

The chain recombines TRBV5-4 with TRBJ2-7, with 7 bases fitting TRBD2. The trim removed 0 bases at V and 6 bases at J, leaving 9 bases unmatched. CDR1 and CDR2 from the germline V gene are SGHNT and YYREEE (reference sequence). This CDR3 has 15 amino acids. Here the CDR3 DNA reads TGTGCCAGCAGCTTGGTTGGCGGGAGAGATTCCGAGCAGTACTTC. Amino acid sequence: CASSLVGGRDSEQYF.

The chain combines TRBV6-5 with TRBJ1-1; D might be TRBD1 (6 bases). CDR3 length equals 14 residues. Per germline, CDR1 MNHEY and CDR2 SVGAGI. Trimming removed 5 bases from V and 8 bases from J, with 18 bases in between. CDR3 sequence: CASSTQLQGTEAFF. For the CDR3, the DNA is TGTGCCAGCAGTACCCAACTCCAGGGGACCGAAGCTTTCTTT.

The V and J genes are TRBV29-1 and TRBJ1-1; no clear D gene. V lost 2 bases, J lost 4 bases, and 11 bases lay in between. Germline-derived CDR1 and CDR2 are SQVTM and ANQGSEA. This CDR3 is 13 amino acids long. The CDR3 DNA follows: TGCAGCGTTGAATCCGATCCTGGCACTGAAGCTTTCTTT. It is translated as CSVESDPGTEAFF.

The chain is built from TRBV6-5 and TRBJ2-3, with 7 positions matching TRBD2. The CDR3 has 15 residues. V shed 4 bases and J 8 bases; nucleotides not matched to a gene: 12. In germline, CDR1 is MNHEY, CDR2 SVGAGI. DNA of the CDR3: TGTGCCAGCAGTTTAACGGGACTAAGATTGGGTACGCAGTATTTT. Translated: CASSLTGLRLGTQYF.

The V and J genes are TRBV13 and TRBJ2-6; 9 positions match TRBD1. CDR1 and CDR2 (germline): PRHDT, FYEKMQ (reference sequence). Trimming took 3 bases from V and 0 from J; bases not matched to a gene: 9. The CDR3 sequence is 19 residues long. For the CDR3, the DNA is TGTGCCAGCAGCTTCCGGGACAGGGCTTGGCCCTCTGGGGCCAACGTCCTGACTTTC. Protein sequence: CASSFRDRAWPSGANVLTF. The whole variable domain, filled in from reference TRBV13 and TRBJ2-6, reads AAGVIQSPRHLIKEKRETATLKCYPIPRHDTVYWYQQGPGQDPQFLISFYEKMQSDKGSIPDRFSAQQFSDYHSELNMSSLELGDSALYFCASSFRDRAWPSGANVLTFGAGSRLTVL.